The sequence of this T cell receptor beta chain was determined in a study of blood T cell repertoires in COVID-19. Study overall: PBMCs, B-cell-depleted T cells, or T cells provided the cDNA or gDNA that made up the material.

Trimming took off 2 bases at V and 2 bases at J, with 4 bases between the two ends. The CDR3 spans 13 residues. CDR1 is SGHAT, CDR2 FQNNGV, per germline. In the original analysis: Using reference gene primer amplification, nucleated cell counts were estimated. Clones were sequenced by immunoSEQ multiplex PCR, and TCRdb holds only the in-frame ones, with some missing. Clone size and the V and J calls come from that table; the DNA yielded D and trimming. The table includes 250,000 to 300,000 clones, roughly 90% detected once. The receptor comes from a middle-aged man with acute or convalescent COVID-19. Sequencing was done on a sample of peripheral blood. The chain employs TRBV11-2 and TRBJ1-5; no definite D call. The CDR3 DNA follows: TGTGCCAGCAGCTTAACGGGCAATCAGCCCCAGCATTTT. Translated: CASSLTGNQPQHF.